This T cell receptor beta chain was captured by sequencing in a study of blood T cell repertoires in COVID-19. Trimming shortened V by 1 base and J by 7 bases, and 7 bases separated the two germline ends. The CDR3 contains 12 residues. Sequencing used immunoSEQ multiplex PCR; TCRdb keeps in-frame clones, though not all of them. The table records approximately 230,000 clones, 70% to 90% of them present only once. The chain is built from TRBV12-3 or TRBV12-4 and TRBJ1-1; D unclear. Sequenced material: peripheral blood. The origin of this receptor is a man between 18 and 29 years old with active or convalescent COVID-19. CDR3 sequence reads: CASSLGHHEAFF. The CDR3 nucleotides are TGTGCCAGCAGTTTAGGGCATCATGAAGCTTTCTTT.